One and the same sample provided the 27 T cell receptor beta chains below, sequenced in a study of blood T cell repertoires in COVID-19. Some clones are missing from TCRdb's copy, which holds only in-frame ones; the method was immunoSEQ multiplex PCR. The sample lists over 150,000 clones, roughly 89% occurring once. The sequenced material came from peripheral blood. The receptors shown here come from a man in his fifties with acute or convalescent COVID-19.

The rearrangement links TRBV4-1 to TRBJ2-5, with TRBD1 identical over 9 bases. V was pared by 1 base and J by 4 bases, with 4 bases of the junction left unmatched. The CDR3 has 15 residues. Germline CDR1 MGHRA, CDR2 YSYEKL. The DNA for the CDR3 is TGCGCCAGCAGCCAAGGAGGGACAGGGTTAGAGACCCAGTACTTC. It codes for CASSQGGTGLETQYF.

The rearrangement joins TRBV6-5 to TRBJ2-7; weak D call: TRBD1 (5 bases). CDR3 length equals 14 residues. V lost 4 bases, J lost 7 bases, and 17 bases lay in between. Germline CDR1 is MNHEY and CDR2 is SVGAGI. The CDR3 DNA is TGTGCCAGCAGTTGGGGCTTAGGTGCTGGGGAGCAGTACTTC. This translates into CASSWGLGAGEQYF.

CDR3 region: CASSLLGGHEQFF. In nucleotides, the CDR3 is TGTGCCAGCAGTTTATTAGGGGGTCATGAGCAGTTCTTC. The chain has TRBV28 and TRBJ2-1; D perhaps matches TRBD1 (6 bases). The CDR3 has 13 amino acids. The germline V gene has CDR1 MDHEN and CDR2 SYDVKM. V shed 1 base and J shed 8 bases, with 9 bases lying between them.

The gene calls are TRBV2 and TRBJ1-1, with unresolved D. Germline CDR1 is SNHLY and CDR2 is FYNNEI. The CDR3 is made up of 16 amino acids. V was shortened by 2 bases and J by 2 bases, with 15 bases between the two germline ends. CDR3 nucleotide sequence: TGTGCCAGCAGTGAATGGCGGACCGGGAAAAACACTGAAGCTTTCTTT. Translation: CASSEWRTGKNTEAFF.

This chain connects TRBV7-8 to TRBJ1-4; 7 nucleotides align to TRBD1. Germline trimming cut 4 bases from V and 2 bases from J; bases unmatched to any gene: 10. This CDR3 spans 17 amino acids. Germline V gene data show CDR1 as SGHVS and CDR2 as FQNEAQ. In DNA, the CDR3 is TGTGCCAGCAGCTCAGTCGACAGGGTTTTCACTAATGAAAAACTGTTTTTT. Translation: CASSSVDRVFTNEKLFF.

The rearrangement joins TRBV10-3 to TRBJ1-1; D is perhaps TRBD1 (6 bases). The length of the CDR3 is 17 residues. Germline V lookup: CDR1 ENHRY, CDR2 SYGVKD. The V end was cut by 0 bases, the J end by 5 bases, with 19 bases between. In DNA, the CDR3 is TGTGCCATCAGTGAGTCGAGGTATGATTCAGGGGTGACTGAAGCTTTCTTT. Amino acids: CAISESRYDSGVTEAFF.

This clone appeared a single time. This rearrangement joins TRBV20-1 to TRBJ2-3; tentative D call: TRBD1 (6 bases). Germline assignment: CDR1 DFQATT and CDR2 SNEGSKA (reference sequence). V was pared by 3 bases and J by 3 bases, with 13 bases between. The CDR3 is 14 residues long. The CDR3: CSASRGSGTDTQYF. The CDR3 nucleotides read TGCAGTGCTAGTAGGGGGAGCGGTACAGATACGCAGTATTTT.

This chain links TRBV5-1 with TRBJ2-3; TRBD1 agrees at 7 bases. This CDR3 comprises 15 residues. V was pared by 1 base and J by 2 bases, with 4 bases of the junction left unmatched. CDR1 SGHRS and CDR2 YFSETQ come from the germline V gene. The CDR3 sequence is CASSLTGAITDTQYF. Here the CDR3 DNA reads TGCGCCAGCAGCTTGACAGGGGCTATCACAGATACGCAGTATTTT.

The chain has TRBV11-1 and TRBJ1-1; D is ambiguous. V lost 3 bases, J lost 0 bases, and 5 bases lay in between. Germline V gives CDR1 SGHAT, CDR2 FQDESV (reference sequence). The length of the CDR3 is 13 residues. The CDR3 loop reads CASSLAVNTEAFF. In DNA, the CDR3 is TGTGCCAGCAGCTTGGCGGTGAACACTGAAGCTTTCTTT.

V is TRBV2 and J is TRBJ2-2, with D possibly matching TRBD1 (6 bases). Germline CDR1 is SNHLY and CDR2 is FYNNEI. V gave up 1 base and J gave up 4 bases, with 10 bases separating them. CDR3 length: 15 amino acids. CDR3 nucleotide sequence: TGTGCCAGCAGTGAAGGGGACAAACGCACCGGGGAGCTGTTTTTT. Protein: CASSEGDKRTGELFF.

V gene TRBV5-1 combines with J gene TRBJ2-1; 12 positions match TRBD1. J was trimmed by 8 bases and V by 3 bases; bases with no gene match: 6. The germline gives CDR1 SGHRS, CDR2 YFSETQ. The CDR3 sequence is 15 residues long. CDR3 sequence reads: CASSSGQGAGYEQFF. The DNA of the CDR3 is TGCGCCAGCAGCTCGGGACAGGGGGCGGGCTATGAGCAGTTCTTC.

This rearrangement joins TRBV30 to TRBJ2-2; 9 bases line up with TRBD1. J gave up 0 bases and V 2 bases, and 1 base lay outside the gene matches. The CDR3 runs to 15 residues. Per germline, CDR1 GTSNPN and CDR2 SVGIG (reference sequence). DNA of the CDR3: TGTGCCTGGAGTAGACAGGGGGCGAACACCGGGGAGCTGTTTTTT. It specifies CAWSRQGANTGELFF.

The chain recombines TRBV7-9 with TRBJ2-3; D is unclear. V dropped 4 bases and J dropped 2 bases, with 7 bases sitting between them. The germline CDR1 and CDR2 sequences are SEHNR and FQNEAQ (reference sequence). CDR3 length equals 13 residues. CDR3: CASSYTDTDTQYF. The CDR3 nucleotides read TGTGCCAGCAGCTACACCGACACAGATACGCAGTATTTT.

This clone was detected only a few times. The J gene is TRBJ2-5, the V gene TRBV11-2; 8 bases are a match to TRBD2. Germline CDR1 and CDR2: SGHAT and FQNNGV. The CDR3 has 15 residues. The ends lost 4 bases at V and 2 bases at J; junction bases unmatched: 6. The CDR3 region is CASSYTSGAQETQYF. CDR3 DNA: TGTGCCAGCAGCTATACTAGCGGAGCTCAAGAGACCCAGTACTTC.

The chain uses TRBV7-2 and TRBJ1-4, with D possibly being TRBD1 (5 bases). Trimming removed 5 bases from V and 6 bases from J, with 10 bases in between. From germline, CDR1 is SGHTA and CDR2 FQGNSA. The CDR3 is 13 residues long. The CDR3 DNA follows: TGTGCCAGCAGCCGGGCGGGGGATGAAAAACTGTTTTTT. Its protein is CASSRAGDEKLFF.

The rearrangement joins TRBV7-9 to TRBJ1-1, with D perhaps TRBD1 (5 bases). This CDR3 has 15 residues. Germline CDR1 is SEHNR and CDR2 is FQNEAQ (reference sequence). V lost 2 bases and J lost 3, with 13 bases in between. CDR3: CASSLLSGGYTEAFF. The CDR3 nucleotides are TGTGCCAGCAGCTTATTATCGGGGGGTTACACTGAAGCTTTCTTT.

V and J are TRBV24-1 and TRBJ2-4; tentatively, D is TRBD1 (6 bases). The ends were cut back, 4 bases at V and 5 bases at J, with 14 bases in the middle. This CDR3 has 15 residues. Germline V gene sequence: CDR1 KGHDR, CDR2 SFDVKD. In DNA, the CDR3 is TGTGCCACCAGTGAGGGGGCAGGGGCCCAAAACATTCAGTACTTC. Translation: CATSEGAGAQNIQYF.

V usage is TRBV27 and J usage is TRBJ2-3; TRBD2 matches 10 bases. Germline V gene sequence: CDR1 MNHEY, CDR2 SMNVEV (reference sequence). Trimming at V came to 8 bases and at J to 2 bases, leaving 10 bases not matched to a gene. The CDR3 extends over 16 amino acids. The CDR3 bases are TGTGCCAGCGGCTCACTAGCGGGGATACTCACAGATACGCAGTATTTT. Amino acid sequence: CASGSLAGILTDTQYF.

This chain uses TRBV19 with TRBJ1-2, with D perhaps TRBD1 (6 bases). The germline V and J ends were trimmed by 6 bases and 4 bases, with 12 bases remaining between them. The CDR3 length is 13 residues. In germline, CDR1 is LNHDA, CDR2 SQIVND (reference sequence). Here the CDR3 reads CASRDGRGYGYTF. In DNA form, the CDR3 reads TGTGCCAGTAGGGATGGCAGGGGCTATGGCTACACCTTC. Variable domain in full (rest from reference TRBV19 and TRBJ1-2): DGGITQSPKYLFRKEGQNVTLSCEQNLNHDAMYWYRQDPGQGLRLIYYSQIVNDFQKGDIAEGYSVSREKKESFPLTVTSAQKNPTAFYLCASRDGRGYGYTFGSGTRLTVV.

In regard to this clone: The junction does not match germline at one end; this may be a read error. The V gene is TRBV15, the J gene TRBJ2-7; D might be TRBD2 (7 bases). Germline V gene lookup returns CDR1 LNHNV and CDR2 YYDKDF (reference sequence). This CDR3 region has 17 residues. In DNA form, the CDR3 reads TGTGTCACCAGCAGAGGGGGGGGACCCAGAGTGTCCTACGAGCAGTACTTC. Translated, it gives CVTSRGGGPRVSYEQYF.

The V and J genes are TRBV28 and TRBJ1-1, with 7 positions matching TRBD1. The CDR3 is 17 amino acids. CDR1 MDHEN and CDR2 SYDVKM come from the germline V gene. The J segment lost 3 bases and the V segment lost 5 bases, leaving 15 bases of the junction unmatched. The chain's CDR3 is CASSARQGEGFDTEAFF. The CDR3 coding sequence is TGTGCCAGCAGTGCCAGACAGGGCGAGGGATTTGACACTGAAGCTTTCTTT.

The rearrangement links TRBV7-8 to TRBJ1-5, with D possibly matching TRBD1 (5 bases). CDR1 and CDR2 (germline): SGHVS, FQNEAQ. The V and J ends lost 5 bases and 6 bases respectively, with 11 bases between them. The CDR3 covers 13 residues. The CDR3 DNA is TGTGCCAGCAGCAAGACAGTAACTCAGCCCCAGCATTTT. It specifies CASSKTVTQPQHF.

V usage is TRBV28 and J usage is TRBJ2-7, with 7 bases identical to TRBD2. The germline gives CDR1 MDHEN, CDR2 SYDVKM. There are 15 residues in the CDR3. The V gene end was trimmed by 4 bases and the J gene end by 3 bases; junction bases not matched to a gene: 9. CDR3 protein: CASSSPLAGNYEQYF. DNA for the CDR3: TGTGCCAGCAGTTCACCTTTAGCGGGTAACTACGAGCAGTACTTC.

This chain joins TRBV4-1 and TRBJ1-6; 8 bases align to TRBD1. Germline loops: CDR1 MGHRA, CDR2 YSYEKL. The CDR3 is 17 amino acids. J was trimmed by 5 bases and V by 0 bases; bases with no gene match: 6. CDR3 region: CASSQDPGQGNNSPLHF. The CDR3 DNA follows: TGCGCCAGCAGCCAAGATCCCGGACAGGGAAATAATTCACCCCTCCACTTT.

The genes are TRBV29-1 and TRBJ2-5; possibly TRBD1 for D (6 bases). Per germline, CDR1 SQVTM and CDR2 ANQGSEA. This CDR3 has 12 residues. V was cut by 5 bases and J by 4 bases, with 11 bases left in between. Written as DNA, the CDR3 is TGCAGCGTTTCCAGGGGTCGAGAGACCCAGTACTTC. It codes for CSVSRGRETQYF.

The chain is built from TRBV3-1 (or the pseudogene TRBV3-2) and TRBJ1-2, with a tentative D call TRBD1 (5 bases). Germline V CDR1 and CDR2: LGHDT, YNNKEL (reference sequence). This CDR3 is 15 amino acids long. V lost 0 bases and J 8 bases, leaving 16 bases between the germline ends. This CDR3 is CASSQEGGASGGYTF. The CDR3 nucleotides are TGTGCCAGCAGCCAAGAGGGAGGGGCGAGCGGCGGCTACACCTTC.

The genes are TRBV29-1 and TRBJ2-7, with 7 bases lining up with TRBD1. Germline CDR1 is SQVTM and CDR2 is ANQGSEA. The CDR3 length is 14 residues. After removal of 6 bases from V and 4 bases from J, the junction contained 12 bases not matched to a gene. DNA for the CDR3: TGCAGCGTATCCACAGGGGCCGCTGGATACGAGCAGTACTTC. It encodes CSVSTGAAGYEQYF.